This T cell receptor beta chain was sequenced for a study of CD8+ T cells in alopecia areata. The treatment here: oral pan-JAK inhibitor, 5-10 mg twice daily. PBMCs, the starting material, were the source of sorted CD4+ and CD8+ T cells. Study results and limitations: Especially in alopecia totalis/universalis, lesional scalp showed greater clonality than normal scalp did. Possibly as an HLA-related effect, TCR sharing across patients appeared less clear than in mice.

Extracted RNA was reverse transcribed, and the resulting cDNA served as sequencing template. Clones were read by immunoSEQ multiplex PCR, and TCRdb kept only the in-frame ones, dropping some. Of nearly 95,000 clones listed, 70% to 85% are singletons. This CDR3 is 13 amino acids long. Germline lookup yields CDR1 MGHDK and CDR2 SYGVNS. Trimming pared 5 bases from V and 3 bases from J, leaving 10 bases between. This clone appeared once. Antigen unknown. Sequenced material: CD8+ T cells sorted from blood, taken between weeks 44 and 45, from a patient treated with tofacitinib. This receptor was obtained from a human donor with alopecia areata. This chain uses TRBV25-1 with TRBJ1-2, with a tentative D call TRBD1 (6 bases). CDR3 region: CASSRTADYGYTF. The CDR3 DNA reads TGTGCCAGCAGTAGGACAGCAGACTATGGCTACACCTTC.